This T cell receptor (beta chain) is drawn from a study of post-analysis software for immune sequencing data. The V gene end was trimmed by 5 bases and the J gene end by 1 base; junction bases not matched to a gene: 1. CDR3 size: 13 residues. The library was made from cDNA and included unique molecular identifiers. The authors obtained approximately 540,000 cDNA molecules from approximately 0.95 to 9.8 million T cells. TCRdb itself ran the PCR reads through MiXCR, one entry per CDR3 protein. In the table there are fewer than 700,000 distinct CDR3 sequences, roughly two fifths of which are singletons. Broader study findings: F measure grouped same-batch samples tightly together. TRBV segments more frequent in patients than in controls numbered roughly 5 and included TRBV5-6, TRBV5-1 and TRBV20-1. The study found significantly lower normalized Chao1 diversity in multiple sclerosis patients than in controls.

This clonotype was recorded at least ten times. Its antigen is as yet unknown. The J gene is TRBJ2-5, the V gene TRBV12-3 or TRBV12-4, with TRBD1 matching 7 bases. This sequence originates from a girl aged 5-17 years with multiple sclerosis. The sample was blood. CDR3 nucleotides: TGTGCCAGCAGTCGACAGGGCCAAGAGACCCAGTACTTC. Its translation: CASSRQGQETQYF.